Below are 11 T cell receptor beta chains sequenced from a single sample in a study of blood T cell repertoires in COVID-19. This table comes from immunoSEQ multiplex PCR, and its TCRdb copy is limited to in-frame clones, with some not included. The top ten clones hold about 2.5% of a sample with about 150,000 clones, almost 85% of them seen once. The sequencing sample was made of peripheral blood. All receptors derive from a woman aged 80 or over with COVID-19, enrolled during active disease.

This sequence joins TRBV18 and TRBJ2-2; D perhaps matches TRBD2 (6 bases). The germline V gene encodes CDR1 KGHSH and CDR2 LQKENI. Trimming took off 1 base at V and 4 bases at J, with 16 bases between the two ends. The CDR3 sequence is 17 residues long. CDR3 loop: CASSPLPGDPGTGELFF. CDR3 coding DNA: TGTGCCAGCTCACCACTTCCGGGGGACCCGGGCACCGGGGAGCTGTTTTTT.

To note about this clone: The sample carries other DNA sequences with the same CDR3. The rearrangement uses TRBV5-5 and TRBJ1-5; D perhaps matches TRBD1 (5 bases). The V end was cut by 1 base, the J end by 5 bases, with 7 bases between. The germline CDR1 and CDR2 sequences are SGHKS and YYEKEE (reference sequence). The CDR3 contains 13 residues. CDR3 sequence: CASSLSGDQPQHF. The CDR3 DNA reads as TGTGCCAGCAGCTTGTCGGGGGATCAGCCCCAGCATTTT.

The V call is TRBV6-2 or TRBV6-3, the J call TRBJ2-7; no definite D call. V lost 2 bases and J 0 bases, leaving 14 bases between the germline ends. Per the germline V gene, CDR1 is MNHEY and CDR2 is SVGEGT. This CDR3 contains 16 residues. Here the CDR3 reads CASSYPRRGLSYEQYF. CDR3 coding DNA: TGTGCCAGCAGTTACCCTAGGCGAGGCCTCTCCTACGAGCAGTACTTC.

CDR3 sequence: CASSQDRTFIWGDYGYTF. The CDR3, as DNA: TGCGCCAGCAGCCAAGATAGAACTTTTATCTGGGGAGACTATGGCTACACCTTC. This chain links TRBV4-1 with TRBJ1-2; the D is unclear. The V end lost 0 bases, the J end lost 3 bases, and 20 bases lay between the germline ends. Germline V CDR1 and CDR2: MGHRA, YSYEKL. This CDR3 region has 18 residues.

The chain is built from TRBV7-9 and TRBJ2-1; 8 positions agree with TRBD2. CDR3 length: 17 amino acids. Trimming removed 4 bases from V and 10 bases from J; junction bases left unmatched: 18. The germline V gene has CDR1 SEHNR and CDR2 FQNEAQ (reference sequence). DNA of the CDR3: TGTGCCAGCAGCTCGGAGGGCGGGGGGCTAGACCCCTGGGAGCAGTTCTTC. Protein: CASSSEGGGLDPWEQFF.

The gene calls are TRBV27 and TRBJ1-5; the match to TRBD1 covers 9 bases. V lost 4 bases to trimming and J lost 6 bases; unmatched junction nucleotides: 4. CDR1 is MNHEY and CDR2 is SMNVEV in the germline V gene (reference sequence). The CDR3 runs to 14 residues. CDR3 loop: CASSSGTGFQPQHF. Written as DNA, the CDR3 is TGTGCCAGCAGTTCCGGGACAGGGTTTCAGCCCCAGCATTTT.

This clone was detected a few times. The genes are TRBV2 and TRBJ1-1; TRBD1 is a possible D gene (5 bases). The CDR3 extends over 12 amino acids. CDR1 is SNHLY and CDR2 is FYNNEI in the germline V gene. The V end lost 4 bases, the J end lost 11 bases, and 14 bases lay between the germline ends. CDR3 amino acids: CASSGGNLRAFF. The CDR3 coding sequence is TGTGCCAGCAGTGGGGGCAACCTGAGGGCTTTCTTT.

The V gene is TRBV12-3 or TRBV12-4, the J gene TRBJ1-2, with 8 bases aligning to TRBD1. The CDR3 loop spans 12 amino acids. V was pared by 6 bases and J by 7 bases, with 4 bases of the junction left unmatched. The CDR3 is CASRGTGLGYTF. The DNA of the CDR3 is TGTGCCAGCAGGGGGACAGGCCTTGGCTACACCTTC.

The V call is TRBV18, the J call TRBJ2-7; no clear D. V shed 2 bases and J shed 4 bases, with 9 bases lying between them. CDR1 is KGHSH, CDR2 LQKENI, per germline. This CDR3 has 13 residues. The CDR3 bases are TGTGCCAGCTCACCATACGACTTGTACGAGCAGTACTTC. The encoded protein is CASSPYDLYEQYF.

The CDR3 coding sequence is TGTGCCAGCAGCCTTGGGGAGAACCAGCCCCAGCATTTT. Its translation: CASSLGENQPQHF. This chain connects TRBV25-1 to TRBJ1-5; D remains unclear. Trimming shortened V by 6 bases and J by 7 bases, and 13 bases separated the two germline ends. The CDR3 length is 13 residues. Germline-derived CDR1 and CDR2 are MGHDK and SYGVNS.

The rearrangement links TRBV27 to TRBJ2-3; D not certain. This CDR3 contains 12 residues. CDR1 is MNHEY, CDR2 SMNVEV, per germline (reference sequence). V lost 3 bases and J 4 bases, leaving 5 bases between the germline ends. CDR3 nucleotide sequence: TGTGCCAGCAGTTTTAGCCCAGATACGCAGTATTTT. Encoded protein: CASSFSPDTQYF.